Below are 14 T cell receptor beta chains sequenced from a single sample in a study of blood T cell repertoires in COVID-19. The table came from immunoSEQ multiplex PCR; TCRdb's copy has only in-frame clones and leaves some out. The sample lists roughly 180,000 clones, approximately 87% seen once, with about 4.4% in the top ten. The sample taken for sequencing was PBMCs or T cells enriched from blood (not recorded which). The source is a woman in her fifties or sixties who had recovered from COVID-19.

This clone was observed a few times. A read error may explain this, as a much larger clone is one base away. This sample includes further DNA sequences coding for the same CDR3. The V and J genes are TRBV6-5 and TRBJ1-6, with 9 bases lining up with TRBD1. J lost 8 bases, V lost 0 bases, and 2 bases had no gene match. This CDR3 has 15 amino acids. The germline V gene has CDR1 MNHEY and CDR2 SVGAGI. Here the CDR3 reads CASSYSRTGDSPLHF. CDR3 sequence (DNA): TGTGCCAGCAGTTACTCCCGGACAGGGGATTCACCCCTCCACTTT.

This sequence joins TRBV4-3 and TRBJ2-3; D is undetermined. The germline gives CDR1 LGHNA, CDR2 YSLEER. This CDR3 comprises 14 residues. Trimming left V 0 bases short and J 1 base short, with 5 bases between. The CDR3 bases are TGCGCCAGCAGCCAAGATGGGCGCACAGATACGCAGTATTTT. Its translation: CASSQDGRTDTQYF.

As DNA, the CDR3 is TGTGCCAGCAGTTATGACGGGTTCGGTGAGCAGTTCTTC. Translated: CASSYDGFGEQFF. This sequence joins TRBV6-5 and TRBJ2-1; the D is unclear. Germline V gene data show CDR1 as MNHEY and CDR2 as SVGAGI. V gave up 3 bases and J gave up 9 bases, with 12 bases separating them. The CDR3 totals 13 residues.

The chain carries TRBV11-2 and TRBJ2-2; D gene unclear. The ends were cut back, 6 bases at V and 1 base at J, with 9 bases in the middle. Germline V gene sequence: CDR1 SGHAT, CDR2 FQNNGV. This CDR3 contains 14 residues. The CDR3 DNA reads as TGTGCCAGCAGACCCACAGAGAACACCGGGGAGCTGTTTTTT. As protein: CASRPTENTGELFF.

The genes are TRBV6-1 and TRBJ1-1; a possible D gene is TRBD1 (5 bases). CDR1 MNHNS and CDR2 SASEGT come from the germline V gene. The CDR3 has 14 residues. Trimming cost V 3 bases and J 5 bases, with 13 bases left between them. CDR3 loop: CASSDDRGVTEAFF. CDR3 coding DNA: TGTGCCAGCAGTGACGACAGAGGAGTGACTGAAGCTTTCTTT.

This clone was detected only a few times. The chain combines TRBV9 with TRBJ2-5; D unresolved. Trimming took off 5 bases at V and 5 bases at J, with 13 bases between the two ends. This CDR3 is 13 amino acids long. CDR1 is SGDLS and CDR2 is YYNGEE in the germline V gene. CDR3: CASSPLPRETQYF. The CDR3 region has the DNA TGTGCCAGCAGTCCCCTCCCCCGGGAGACCCAGTACTTC.

The sample holds a few counts of this clone. This chain joins TRBV5-1 and TRBJ1-2, with D possibly being TRBD1 (5 bases). Trimming stripped 5 bases from V and 4 bases from J, with 12 bases between. In germline, CDR1 is SGHRS, CDR2 YFSETQ. The CDR3 contains 13 residues. CDR3 DNA sequence: TGCGCCAGCAGTATGGGGCAGGGCTATGGCTACACCTTC. It is translated as CASSMGQGYGYTF.

The chain is built from TRBV27 and TRBJ2-4; a weak D match, TRBD2 (6 bases). Germline V gene data show CDR1 as MNHEY and CDR2 as SMNVEV (reference sequence). The CDR3 contains 15 residues. The V and J ends lost 3 bases and 1 base respectively, with 10 bases between them. In DNA, the CDR3 is TGTGCCAGCAGTTTGGGGGGATCGGCCAAAAACATTCAGTACTTC. Protein product: CASSLGGSAKNIQYF.

This chain links TRBV4-2 with TRBJ2-1; 11 positions match TRBD2. J was trimmed by 9 bases and V by 0 bases; bases with no gene match: 13. This CDR3 has 18 amino acids. Looked up from germline, CDR1 is LGHNA and CDR2 is YNFKEQ. The CDR3 sequence is CASSQELAGGSPFFEQFF. In nucleotides, the CDR3 is TGTGCCAGCAGCCAAGAGCTAGCGGGGGGCTCTCCGTTCTTTGAGCAGTTCTTC.

The chain employs TRBV7-2 and TRBJ1-1; D unclear. V lost 5 bases to trimming and J lost 3 bases, with 13 bases between them. This CDR3 is 14 amino acids long. Germline V gene lookup returns CDR1 SGHTA and CDR2 FQGNSA. The CDR3 coding sequence is TGTGCCAGCAGCGCCTCCGGGAGCTACACTGAAGCTTTCTTT. This sequence encodes CASSASGSYTEAFF.

The chain couples TRBV5-1 to TRBJ1-1, with D unresolved. CDR3 length equals 12 residues. From germline, CDR1 is SGHRS and CDR2 YFSETQ. V was clipped by 6 bases and J by 6 bases, with 12 bases between them. The CDR3 sequence is CASKQEAAEAFF. Here the CDR3 DNA reads TGCGCCAGCAAGCAGGAAGCGGCTGAAGCTTTCTTT.

This clone was observed a single time. The rearrangement links TRBV18 to TRBJ2-2; weak D call: TRBD1 (5 bases). Germline V gene sequence: CDR1 KGHSH, CDR2 LQKENI. The CDR3 sequence is 15 residues long. V was trimmed by 10 bases and J by 1 base, leaving 16 bases between them. Here the CDR3 DNA reads TGTGCCATTCCACCCCCAGGGCGGAACACCGGGGAGCTGTTTTTT. Translating it yields CAIPPPGRNTGELFF.

The CDR3 coding sequence is TGTGCCAGCAGAGGGGACAGGGAGTTAAATGAGCAGTTCTTC. As protein: CASRGDRELNEQFF. J is TRBJ2-1 and V is TRBV28; 9 bases align to TRBD1. The germline CDR1 and CDR2 sequences are MDHEN and SYDVKM. After removal of 6 bases from V and 7 bases from J, the junction contained 7 bases not matched to a gene. There are 14 residues in the CDR3.

The chain is built from TRBV7-2 and TRBJ1-3; D is perhaps TRBD1 (5 bases). Trimming took off 2 bases at V and 4 bases at J, with 6 bases between the two ends. CDR3 length equals 13 residues. Germline lookup yields CDR1 SGHTA and CDR2 FQGNSA. For the CDR3, the DNA is TGTGCCAGCAGCTTACAGGGAGGAAACACCATATATTTT. Amino acids: CASSLQGGNTIYF.